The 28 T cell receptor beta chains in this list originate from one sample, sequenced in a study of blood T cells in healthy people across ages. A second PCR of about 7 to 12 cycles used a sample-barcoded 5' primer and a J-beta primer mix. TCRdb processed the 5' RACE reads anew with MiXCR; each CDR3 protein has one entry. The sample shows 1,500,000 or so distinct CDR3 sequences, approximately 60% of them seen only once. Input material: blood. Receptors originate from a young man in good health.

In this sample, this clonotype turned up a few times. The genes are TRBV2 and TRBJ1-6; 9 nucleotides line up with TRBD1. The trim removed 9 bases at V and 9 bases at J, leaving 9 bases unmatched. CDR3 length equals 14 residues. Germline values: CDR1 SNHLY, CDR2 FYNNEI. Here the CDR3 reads CARSFDRGSSPLHF. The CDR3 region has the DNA TGTGCCAGAAGTTTCGACAGGGGGAGTTCACCCCTCCACTTT.

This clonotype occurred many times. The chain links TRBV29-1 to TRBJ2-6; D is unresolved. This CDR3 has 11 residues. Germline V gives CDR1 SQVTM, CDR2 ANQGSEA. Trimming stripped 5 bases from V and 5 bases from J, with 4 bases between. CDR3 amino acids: CSVYRANVLTF. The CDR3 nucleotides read TGCAGCGTTTACAGGGCCAACGTCCTGACTTTC.

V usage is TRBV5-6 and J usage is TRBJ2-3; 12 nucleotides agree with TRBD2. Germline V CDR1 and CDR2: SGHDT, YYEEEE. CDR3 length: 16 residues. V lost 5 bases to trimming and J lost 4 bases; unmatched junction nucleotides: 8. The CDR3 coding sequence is TGTGCCAGCAGTCGACTAGCGGGAGTTTGGTCAGATACGCAGTATTTT. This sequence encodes CASSRLAGVWSDTQYF.

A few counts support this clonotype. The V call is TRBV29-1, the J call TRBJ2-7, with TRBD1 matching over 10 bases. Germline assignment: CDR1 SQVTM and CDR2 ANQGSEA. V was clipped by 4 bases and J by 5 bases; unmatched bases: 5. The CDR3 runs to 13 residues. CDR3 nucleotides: TGCAGCGTTGTGGGACAGGGGTTTAACGAGCAGTACTTC. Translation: CSVVGQGFNEQYF.

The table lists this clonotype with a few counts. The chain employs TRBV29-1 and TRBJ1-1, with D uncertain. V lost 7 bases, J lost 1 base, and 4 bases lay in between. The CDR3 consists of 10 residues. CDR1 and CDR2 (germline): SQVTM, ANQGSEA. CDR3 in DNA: TGCAGCGCACGGAACACTGAAGCTTTCTTT. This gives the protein CSARNTEAFF.

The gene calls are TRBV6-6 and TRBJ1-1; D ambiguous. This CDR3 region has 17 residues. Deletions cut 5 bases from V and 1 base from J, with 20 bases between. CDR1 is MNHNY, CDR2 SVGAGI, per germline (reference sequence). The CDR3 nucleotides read TGTGCCAGCAGTCCACTGGACGCTCTTTACTCGAACACTGAAGCTTTCTTT. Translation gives CASSPLDALYSNTEAFF.

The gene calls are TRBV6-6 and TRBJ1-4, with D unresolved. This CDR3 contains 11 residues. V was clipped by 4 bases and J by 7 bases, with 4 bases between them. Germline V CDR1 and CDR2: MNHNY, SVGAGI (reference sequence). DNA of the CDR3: TGTGCCAGCAGTTGGGGTGAAAAACTGTTTTTT. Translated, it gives CASSWGEKLFF.

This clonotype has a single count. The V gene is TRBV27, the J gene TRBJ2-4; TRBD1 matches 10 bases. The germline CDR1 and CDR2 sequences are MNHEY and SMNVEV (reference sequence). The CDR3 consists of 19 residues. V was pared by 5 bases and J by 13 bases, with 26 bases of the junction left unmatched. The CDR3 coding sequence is TGTGCCAGCAGTCCTCCGGGACAGGGGTTCCCATTCGACCAAGAGATCCAGTACTTC. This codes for CASSPPGQGFPFDQEIQYF.

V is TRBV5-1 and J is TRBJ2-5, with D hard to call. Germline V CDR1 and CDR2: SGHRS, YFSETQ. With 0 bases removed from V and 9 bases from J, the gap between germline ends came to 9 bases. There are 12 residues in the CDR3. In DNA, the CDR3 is TGCGCCAGCAGCTTGGGACCCGAGGCCCAGTACTTC. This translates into CASSLGPEAQYF.

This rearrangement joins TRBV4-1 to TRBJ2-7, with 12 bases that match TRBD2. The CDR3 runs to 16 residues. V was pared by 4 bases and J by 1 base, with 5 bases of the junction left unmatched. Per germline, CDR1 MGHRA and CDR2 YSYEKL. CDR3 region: CASSRELAGGSYEQYF. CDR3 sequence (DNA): TGCGCCAGCAGCCGCGAACTAGCGGGGGGTTCCTACGAGCAGTACTTC.

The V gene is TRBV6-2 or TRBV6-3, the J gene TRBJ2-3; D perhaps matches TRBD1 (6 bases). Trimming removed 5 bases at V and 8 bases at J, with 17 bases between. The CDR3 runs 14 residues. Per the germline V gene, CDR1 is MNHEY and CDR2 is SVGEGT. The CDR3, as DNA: TGTGCCAGCAGTCGGACAGTCCGAGGAGGTACGCAGTATTTT. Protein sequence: CASSRTVRGGTQYF.

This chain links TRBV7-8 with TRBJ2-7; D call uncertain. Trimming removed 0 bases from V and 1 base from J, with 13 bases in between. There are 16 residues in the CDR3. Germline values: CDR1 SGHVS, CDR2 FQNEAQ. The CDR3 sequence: CASSLAVGFLSYEQYF. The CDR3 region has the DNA TGTGCCAGCAGCTTAGCGGTAGGGTTTCTTTCCTACGAGCAGTACTTC. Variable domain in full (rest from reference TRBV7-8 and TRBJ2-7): GAGVSQSPRYKVAKRGQDVALRCDPISGHVSLFWYQQALGQGPEFLTYFQNEAQLDKSGLPSDRFFAERPEGSVSTLKIQRTQQEDSAVYLCASSLAVGFLSYEQYFGPGTRLTVT.

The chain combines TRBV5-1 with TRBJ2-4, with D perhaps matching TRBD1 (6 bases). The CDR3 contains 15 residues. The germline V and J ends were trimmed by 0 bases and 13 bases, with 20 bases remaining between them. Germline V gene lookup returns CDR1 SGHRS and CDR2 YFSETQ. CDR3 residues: CASSLDWQGMGEQYF. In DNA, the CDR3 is TGCGCCAGCAGCTTGGATTGGCAGGGGATGGGAGAGCAGTACTTC. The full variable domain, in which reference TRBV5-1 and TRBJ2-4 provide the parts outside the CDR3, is KAGVTQTPRYLIKTRGQQVTLSCSPISGHRSVSWYQQTPGQGLQFLFEYFSETQRNKGNFPGRFSGRQFSNSRSEMNVSTLELGDSALYLCASSLDWQGMGEQYFGAGTRLSVL.

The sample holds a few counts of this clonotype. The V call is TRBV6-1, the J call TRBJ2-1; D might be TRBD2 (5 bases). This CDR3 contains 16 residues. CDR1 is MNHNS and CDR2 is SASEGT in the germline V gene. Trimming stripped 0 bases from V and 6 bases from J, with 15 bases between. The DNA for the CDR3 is TGTGCCAGCAGTGAAGCCTTTCGGCTAGCCGCCAATGAGCAGTTCTTC. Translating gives CASSEAFRLAANEQFF.

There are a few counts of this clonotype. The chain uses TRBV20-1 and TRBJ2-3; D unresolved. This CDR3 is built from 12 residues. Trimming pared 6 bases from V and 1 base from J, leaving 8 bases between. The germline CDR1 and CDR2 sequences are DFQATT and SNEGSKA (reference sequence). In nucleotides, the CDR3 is TGCAGTGCGGCCCCTGGCACAGATACGCAGTATTTT. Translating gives CSAAPGTDTQYF.

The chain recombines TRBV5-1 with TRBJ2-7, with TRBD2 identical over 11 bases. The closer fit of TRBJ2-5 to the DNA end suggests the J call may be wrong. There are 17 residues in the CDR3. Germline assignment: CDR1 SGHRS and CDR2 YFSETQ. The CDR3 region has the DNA TGCGCCAGCAGCTCCCTCTGGATTAGCGGGGGGGAAGAGACCCAGTACTTC. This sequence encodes CASSSLWISGGEETQYF.

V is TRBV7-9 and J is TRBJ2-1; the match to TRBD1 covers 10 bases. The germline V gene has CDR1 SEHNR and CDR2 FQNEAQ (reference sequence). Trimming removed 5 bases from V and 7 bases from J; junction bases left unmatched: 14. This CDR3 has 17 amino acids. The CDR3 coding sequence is TGTGCCAGCAGCCTGGCGACCGGGACAGGGGAATTGAATGAGCAGTTCTTC. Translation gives CASSLATGTGELNEQFF.

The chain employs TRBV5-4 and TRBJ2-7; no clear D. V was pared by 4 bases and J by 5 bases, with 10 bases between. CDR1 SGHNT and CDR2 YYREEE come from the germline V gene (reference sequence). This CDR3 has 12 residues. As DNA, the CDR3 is TGTGCCAGCAGCCGCGGCCATGACGAGCAGTACTTC. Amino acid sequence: CASSRGHDEQYF.

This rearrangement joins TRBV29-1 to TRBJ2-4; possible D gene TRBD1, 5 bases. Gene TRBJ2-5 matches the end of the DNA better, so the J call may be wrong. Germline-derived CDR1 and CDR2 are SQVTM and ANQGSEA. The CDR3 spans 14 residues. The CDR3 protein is CSVEVRQGGETQYF. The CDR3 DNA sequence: TGCAGCGTTGAAGTGAGGCAGGGTGGGGAGACCCAGTACTTC.

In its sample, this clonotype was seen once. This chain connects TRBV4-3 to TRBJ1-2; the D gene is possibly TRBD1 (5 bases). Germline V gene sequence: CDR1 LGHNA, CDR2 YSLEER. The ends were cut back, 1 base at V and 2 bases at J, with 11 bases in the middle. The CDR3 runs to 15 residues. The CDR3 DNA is TGCGCCAGCAGCCAAGGACAGACCGTGAACTATGGCTACACCTTC. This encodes CASSQGQTVNYGYTF.

The CDR3 region is CAWRRQGTSYEQYF. CDR3 in DNA: TGTGCCTGGAGGCGACAGGGGACCTCCTACGAGCAGTACTTC. J is TRBJ2-4 and V is TRBV30; 8 bases map to TRBD1. The end of the DNA is better explained by TRBJ2-7, so the J call may be wrong. The CDR3 is 14 residues long. The germline gives CDR1 GTSNPN, CDR2 SVGIG (reference sequence).

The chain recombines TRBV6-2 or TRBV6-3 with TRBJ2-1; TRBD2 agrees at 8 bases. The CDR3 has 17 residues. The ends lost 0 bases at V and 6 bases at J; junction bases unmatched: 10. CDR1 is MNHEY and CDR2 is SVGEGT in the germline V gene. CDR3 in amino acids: CASSYSIPGGPLNEQFF. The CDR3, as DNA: TGTGCCAGCAGTTACTCGATCCCGGGAGGGCCACTCAATGAGCAGTTCTTC.

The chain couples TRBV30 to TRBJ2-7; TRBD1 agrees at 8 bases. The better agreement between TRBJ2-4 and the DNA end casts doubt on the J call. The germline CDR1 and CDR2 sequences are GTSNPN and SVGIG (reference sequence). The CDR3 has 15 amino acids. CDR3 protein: CAWAQGASSLNIQYF. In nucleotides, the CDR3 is TGTGCCTGGGCCCAGGGGGCGTCCTCCTTAAACATTCAGTACTTC.

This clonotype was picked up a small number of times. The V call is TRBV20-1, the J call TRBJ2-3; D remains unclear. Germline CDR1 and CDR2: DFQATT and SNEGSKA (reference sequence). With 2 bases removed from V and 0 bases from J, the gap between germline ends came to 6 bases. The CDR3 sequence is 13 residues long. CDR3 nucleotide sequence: TGCAGTGCTAGACGGGCTAGCACAGATACGCAGTATTTT. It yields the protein CSARRASTDTQYF.

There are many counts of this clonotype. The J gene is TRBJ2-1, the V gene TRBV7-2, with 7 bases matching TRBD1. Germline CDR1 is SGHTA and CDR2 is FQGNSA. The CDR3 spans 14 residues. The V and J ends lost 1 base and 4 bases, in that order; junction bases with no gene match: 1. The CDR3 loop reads CASSLGTGYNEQFF. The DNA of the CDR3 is TGTGCCAGCAGCTTAGGGACAGGTTACAATGAGCAGTTCTTC.

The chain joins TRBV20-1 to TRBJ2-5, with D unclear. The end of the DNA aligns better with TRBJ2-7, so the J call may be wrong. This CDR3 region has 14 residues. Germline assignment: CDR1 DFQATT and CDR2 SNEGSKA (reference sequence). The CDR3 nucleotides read TGCAGTGCCATCATTAATCCGGAGAACTACGAGCAGTACTTC. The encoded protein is CSAIINPENYEQYF.

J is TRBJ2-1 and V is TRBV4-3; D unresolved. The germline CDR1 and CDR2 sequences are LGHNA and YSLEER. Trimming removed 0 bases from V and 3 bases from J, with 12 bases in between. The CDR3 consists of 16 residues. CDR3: CASSQDWQAFYNEQFF. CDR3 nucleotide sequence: TGCGCCAGCAGCCAAGATTGGCAGGCGTTCTACAATGAGCAGTTCTTC.

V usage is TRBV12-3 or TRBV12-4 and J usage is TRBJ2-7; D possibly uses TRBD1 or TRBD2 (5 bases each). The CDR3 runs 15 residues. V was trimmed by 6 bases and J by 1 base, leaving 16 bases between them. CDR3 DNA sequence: TGTGCCAGCAGACTCGGGACGGACCCGTCCTACGAGCAGTACTTC. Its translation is CASRLGTDPSYEQYF.